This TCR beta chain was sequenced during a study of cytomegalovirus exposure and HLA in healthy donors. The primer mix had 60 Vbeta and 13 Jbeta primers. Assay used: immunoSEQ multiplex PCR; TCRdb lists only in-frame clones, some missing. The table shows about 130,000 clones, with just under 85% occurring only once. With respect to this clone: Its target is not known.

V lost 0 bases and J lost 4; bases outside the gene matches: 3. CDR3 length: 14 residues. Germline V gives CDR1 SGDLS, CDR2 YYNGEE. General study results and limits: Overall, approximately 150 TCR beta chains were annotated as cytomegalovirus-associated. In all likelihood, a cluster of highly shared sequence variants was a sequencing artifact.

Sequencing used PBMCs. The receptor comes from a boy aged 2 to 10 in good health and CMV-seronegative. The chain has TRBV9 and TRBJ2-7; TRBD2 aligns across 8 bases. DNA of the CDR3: TGTGCCAGCAGCGTAGCGGGGGGGCCTTACGAGCAGTACTTC. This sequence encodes CASSVAGGPYEQYF. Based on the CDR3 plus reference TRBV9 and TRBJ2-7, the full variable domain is DSGVTQTPKHLITATGQRVTLRCSPRSGDLSVYWYQQSLDQGLQFLIQYYNGEERAKGNILERFSAQQFPDLHSELNLSSLELGDSALYFCASSVAGGPYEQYFGPGTRLTVT.